This entry lists 32 T cell receptor beta chains sequenced from one sample in a study of prognosis after radiotherapy for stage I lung cancer. The genomic DNA TCR beta CDR3 region underwent two rounds of multiplex PCR. The first PCR round targeted every TRBV and TRBJ gene with specific primers. TCRdb ran MiXCR on the multiplex PCR reads and lists one entry per CDR3 protein. The table lists around 26,000 distinct CDR3 sequences, roughly 50% of them singletons, with 15% in the top ten. The sequences come from PBMCs, collected before or after stereotactic body radiation therapy (not recorded which). These receptor sequences come from a donor over 45 with non-small cell lung cancer.

As to this clonotype: A read error may be the cause here, since a much bigger clone is one base away. This chain connects TRBV7-2 to TRBJ2-7; D perhaps matches TRBD1 (5 bases). The CDR3 is 16 residues long. Per germline, CDR1 SGHTA and CDR2 FQGNSA. Trimming took off 7 bases at V and 5 bases at J, with 24 bases between the two ends. The CDR3 DNA sequence: TGTGCCAGCACTCCAGGGTCGAGGTCTGAACGCGACGAGCAGTACTTC. This sequence encodes CASTPGSRSERDEQYF. The complete variable domain, with remaining parts taken from reference TRBV7-2 and TRBJ2-7, reads GAGVSQSPSNKVTEKGKDVELRCDPISGHTALYWYRQSLGQGLEFLIYFQGNSAPDKSGLPSDRFSAERTGGSVSTLTIQRTQQEDSAVYLCASTPGSRSERDEQYFGPGTRLTVT.

This clonotype was seen a single time. This chain joins TRBV20-1 and TRBJ1-2; D is perhaps TRBD1 (5 bases). Germline loops: CDR1 DFQATT, CDR2 SNEGSKA (reference sequence). The CDR3 runs 12 residues. Trimming pared 7 bases from V and 6 bases from J, leaving 15 bases between. In nucleotides, the CDR3 is TGCAGTGGCCCCTCCCTCAGGGATGGCTACACCTTC. Amino acid sequence: CSGPSLRDGYTF.

This clonotype has at least ten counts. The chain employs TRBV19 and TRBJ2-2, with a possible D match to TRBD1 (5 bases). The germline CDR1 and CDR2 sequences are LNHDA and SQIVND (reference sequence). The ends were cut back, 3 bases at V and 7 bases at J, with 18 bases in the middle. The CDR3 covers 16 residues. CDR3 sequence: CASSILVGVLVGELFF. The CDR3 nucleotides are TGTGCCAGTAGTATTTTAGTAGGGGTTTTGGTCGGGGAGCTGTTTTTT.

This chain's CDR3 is CAIMSQGRVEAFF. The CDR3 DNA reads as TGTGCCATCATGTCACAGGGTCGGGTTGAAGCTTTCTTT. This sequence joins TRBV12-3 or TRBV12-4 and TRBJ1-1, with D perhaps matching TRBD1 (6 bases). Trimming took off 10 bases at V and 7 bases at J, with 19 bases between the two ends. The CDR3 consists of 13 residues.

This clonotype was observed at least ten times. This chain uses TRBV20-1 with TRBJ2-1, with TRBD2 matching 7 bases. V lost 6 bases to trimming and J lost 5 bases; unmatched junction nucleotides: 10. This CDR3 contains 14 residues. The germline V gene has CDR1 DFQATT and CDR2 SNEGSKA (reference sequence). The CDR3 DNA sequence: TGCAGTGCCCATCGACGGACTAGAAACAATGAGCAGTTCTTC. Translating gives CSAHRRTRNNEQFF.

Within the sample, this clonotype is medium-sized (0.01 to 0.1%). The chain combines TRBV19 with TRBJ2-3, with TRBD2 identical over 12 bases. There are 14 residues in the CDR3. J gave up 4 bases and V 7 bases, and 3 bases lay outside the gene matches. In germline, CDR1 is LNHDA, CDR2 SQIVND (reference sequence). The CDR3 DNA is TGTGCCAGTATGACTAGCGGGAGCGCAGATACGCAGTATTTT. It encodes CASMTSGSADTQYF.

The chain couples TRBV28 to TRBJ2-1; no firm D call. CDR1 and CDR2 (germline): MDHEN, SYDVKM. Trimming took 5 bases from V and 7 from J, leaving 12 bases between them. CDR3 length: 13 residues. CDR3 nucleotide sequence: TGTGCCAGCAGTCTACCCTCAAGAAATGAGCAGTTCTTC. Its protein product is CASSLPSRNEQFF.

Many counts were recorded for this clonotype. The chain joins TRBV2 to TRBJ2-1; D may be TRBD2 (5 bases). Trimming took 0 bases from V and 8 from J, leaving 11 bases between them. This CDR3 is built from 14 residues. The germline V gene encodes CDR1 SNHLY and CDR2 FYNNEI. CDR3 sequence (DNA): TGTGCCAGCAGTGAAGCAGCTAGCAGCGATGAGCAGTTCTTC. Translation: CASSEAASSDEQFF.

To note about this clonotype: It is likely a read error: a sequence one base away is far more abundant. The rearrangement uses TRBV6-1 and TRBJ1-4; no clear D. Germline loops: CDR1 MNHNS, CDR2 SASEGT. There are 15 residues in the CDR3. The germline V and J ends were trimmed by 10 bases and 6 bases, with 21 bases remaining between them. CDR3 bases: TGTGCCAACCCCTTTAGGTCATTGTGGGATGAAAAACTGTTTTTT. Residues: CANPFRSLWDEKLFF.

Ten or more counts support this clonotype. The chain couples TRBV28 to TRBJ1-4; maybe TRBD1 (5 bases). The length of the CDR3 is 14 residues. With 5 bases removed from V and 7 bases from J, the gap between germline ends came to 14 bases. Germline CDR1 is MDHEN and CDR2 is SYDVKM. DNA for the CDR3: TGTGCCAGCAGTCTTACGACAGCCTTTGAAAAACTGTTTTTT. Translation: CASSLTTAFEKLFF. The full variable domain, its missing parts supplied by reference TRBV28 and TRBJ1-4, is DVKVTQSSRYLVKRTGEKVFLECVQDMDHENMFWYRQDPGLGLRLIYFSYDVKMKEKGDIPEGYSVSREKKERFSLILESASTNQTSMYLCASSLTTAFEKLFFGSGTQLSVL.

This clonotype was recorded at least ten times. The chain is built from TRBV20-1 and TRBJ1-1, with a tentative D call TRBD1 (5 bases). The CDR3 is made up of 14 amino acids. The germline V gene encodes CDR1 DFQATT and CDR2 SNEGSKA (reference sequence). V gave up 0 bases and J gave up 7 bases, with 15 bases separating them. For the CDR3, the DNA is TGCAGTGCTAGAGATTGGGGAGGGGATAATGAAGCTTTCTTT. It specifies CSARDWGGDNEAFF.

In regard to this clonotype: Lacking the conserved final phenylalanine or tryptophan, this CDR3 likely reflects a read error. CDR3 sequence reads: CASSPLPVTGSPLHL. The CDR3, as DNA: TGTGCCAGCAGCCCTCTGCCAGTCACGGGTTCACCCCTCCACTTA. This chain uses TRBV9 with TRBJ1-6; D is unresolved. The V end was cut by 4 bases, the J end by 9 bases, with 17 bases between. The CDR3 has 15 residues. CDR1 is SGDLS, CDR2 YYNGEE, per germline.

The CDR3 nucleotides read TGTGCCAGCAGTTTCGGGGCGTCACACAATGAGCAGTTCTTC. Translation gives CASSFGASHNEQFF. The chain has TRBV6-4 and TRBJ2-1; D is possibly TRBD1 or TRBD2 (5 bases each). The CDR3 has 14 residues. With 5 bases removed from V and 5 bases from J, the gap between germline ends came to 13 bases. From germline, CDR1 is MRHNA and CDR2 SNTAGT.

This clonotype was seen many times. The J gene is TRBJ2-7, the V gene TRBV5-1; TRBD1 or TRBD2 may be the D gene (5 bases each). Germline V gene sequence: CDR1 SGHRS, CDR2 YFSETQ. The CDR3 runs to 14 residues. V was trimmed by 0 bases and J by 2 bases, leaving 9 bases between them. The CDR3 sequence: CASSLEGRAYEQYF. In DNA form, the CDR3 reads TGCGCCAGCAGCTTGGAGGGACGGGCCTACGAGCAGTACTTC.

This clonotype was seen just once. This sequence is one base from a far larger clone and is likely a read error. J is TRBJ2-2 and V is TRBV6-4; the D gene is possibly TRBD2 (6 bases). The CDR3 covers 15 residues. The V end lost 7 bases, the J end lost 8 bases, and 20 bases lay between the germline ends. Germline V gene lookup returns CDR1 MRHNA and CDR2 SNTAGT. Here the CDR3 reads CASIYSLGAGGELFF. In nucleotides, the CDR3 is TGTGCCAGCATTTACAGTCTTGGGGCGGGAGGGGAGCTGTTTTTT.

This clonotype has ten or more counts. The chain joins TRBV20-1 to TRBJ2-5; 9 nucleotides align to TRBD2. The J segment lost 4 bases and the V segment lost 3 bases, leaving 6 bases of the junction unmatched. Germline CDR1 and CDR2: DFQATT and SNEGSKA (reference sequence). This CDR3 is 14 amino acids long. The CDR3 loop reads CSARRGGAAETQYF. The CDR3 DNA reads as TGCAGTGCTAGGCGCGGGGGGGCCGCAGAGACCCAGTACTTC.

Ten or more counts support this clonotype. This chain's CDR3 is CASSLHRDYINEQFF. CDR3 coding DNA: TGCGCCAGCAGCTTGCACCGGGACTATATCAATGAGCAGTTCTTC. The V gene is TRBV4-1, the J gene TRBJ2-1; the match to TRBD2 covers 7 bases. With V trimmed by 5 bases and J by 6 bases, 10 bases remained unmatched. CDR1 is MGHRA, CDR2 YSYEKL, per germline. The CDR3 is made up of 15 amino acids.

In its sample, this clonotype was seen many times. V gene TRBV9 combines with J gene TRBJ1-3; TRBD1 aligns across 10 bases. V lost 0 bases to trimming and J lost 4 bases; unmatched junction nucleotides: 1. The CDR3 is 15 amino acids. Germline loops: CDR1 SGDLS, CDR2 YYNGEE. The CDR3 loop reads CASSVGQGAGNTIYF. CDR3 DNA: TGTGCCAGCAGCGTAGGACAGGGGGCCGGAAACACCATATATTTT.

The chain joins TRBV20-1 to TRBJ2-1; 10 bases map to TRBD2. The CDR3 is 16 residues long. The J segment lost 3 bases and the V segment lost 0 bases, leaving 5 bases of the junction unmatched. Germline CDR1 is DFQATT and CDR2 is SNEGSKA (reference sequence). CDR3 amino acids: CSARDGSGGDYNEQFF. The CDR3 bases are TGCAGTGCTAGAGATGGGAGCGGGGGGGACTACAATGAGCAGTTCTTC.

About this clonotype itself: A far bigger clonotype differs at one base, so this is likely a read error. The chain recombines TRBV6-9 with TRBJ1-5; D remains unclear. V was clipped by 5 bases and J by 4 bases, with 6 bases between them. The germline gives CDR1 MNHGY, CDR2 SVAAGI. The CDR3 spans 12 residues. CDR3 residues: CASSGRNQPQHF. The CDR3 DNA reads TGTGCCAGCAGTGGACGTAATCAGCCCCAGCATTTT.

This clonotype was counted at least ten times. This chain connects TRBV11-2 to TRBJ1-1, with D perhaps matching TRBD1 (6 bases). This CDR3 has 15 amino acids. V was cut by 6 bases and J by 4 bases, with 18 bases left in between. Per the germline V gene, CDR1 is SGHAT and CDR2 is FQNNGV. The CDR3 protein is CASSVRGGSGTEAFF. CDR3 DNA: TGTGCCAGCAGTGTGAGGGGGGGGTCGGGCACTGAAGCTTTCTTT.

The sample holds many counts of this clonotype. The V and J genes are TRBV9 and TRBJ2-2; unclear D gene. The CDR3 has 17 amino acids. Between the trimmed V and J ends, which lost 2 bases and 7 bases, there was a span of 21 bases. Germline V lookup: CDR1 SGDLS, CDR2 YYNGEE. In nucleotides, the CDR3 is TGTGCCAGCAGCGTGGAGCCCCTTGGGCGGTCGGGCGGGGAGCTGTTTTTT. Translating it yields CASSVEPLGRSGGELFF. The whole variable domain, filled in from reference TRBV9 and TRBJ2-2, reads DSGVTQTPKHLITATGQRVTLRCSPRSGDLSVYWYQQSLDQGLQFLIQYYNGEERAKGNILERFSAQQFPDLHSELNLSSLELGDSALYFCASSVEPLGRSGGELFFGEGSRLTVL.

Notes on this clonotype: One base separates it from a far larger clone, so it is likely a read error. This chain links TRBV7-9 with TRBJ2-7; 9 nucleotides match TRBD2. The V gene end was trimmed by 5 bases and the J gene end by 3 bases; junction bases not matched to a gene: 5. Germline V gene sequence: CDR1 SEHNR, CDR2 FQNEAQ (reference sequence). The CDR3 is 14 amino acids. This CDR3 is CASSRLAVDYEQYF. The CDR3 DNA reads TGTGCCAGCAGCCGACTAGCGGTGGACTACGAGCAGTACTTC.

The V call is TRBV9, the J call TRBJ2-2, with unresolved D. Germline V gene sequence: CDR1 SGDLS, CDR2 YYNGEE. V lost 4 bases to trimming and J lost 4 bases, with 14 bases between them. This CDR3 has 15 residues. CDR3 in amino acids: CASSRVGVVTGELFF. The CDR3 nucleotides read TGTGCCAGCAGCCGGGTTGGTGTGGTCACCGGGGAGCTGTTTTTT. Supplemented by reference TRBV9 and TRBJ2-2, the full variable domain reads DSGVTQTPKHLITATGQRVTLRCSPRSGDLSVYWYQQSLDQGLQFLIQYYNGEERAKGNILERFSAQQFPDLHSELNLSSLELGDSALYFCASSRVGVVTGELFFGEGSRLTVL.

This clonotype was found many times. The J gene is TRBJ2-1, the V gene TRBV6-2 or TRBV6-3; 8 bases agree with TRBD2. The CDR3 sequence is 14 residues long. Germline V lookup: CDR1 MNHEY, CDR2 SVGEGT. With 4 bases clipped from V and 2 bases from J, the junction kept 1 base outside the gene matches. The DNA of the CDR3 is TGTGCCAGCAGTTTTAGCGGGACCTACAATGAGCAGTTCTTC. It encodes CASSFSGTYNEQFF.

The sample holds many counts of this clonotype. J is TRBJ1-2 and V is TRBV30; 7 bases match TRBD1. The CDR3 covers 16 residues. CDR1 GTSNPN and CDR2 SVGIG come from the germline V gene (reference sequence). The V gene end was trimmed by 5 bases and the J gene end by 4 bases; junction bases not matched to a gene: 16. CDR3 in amino acids: CAWFSRRQGRGYGYTF. The CDR3, as DNA: TGTGCCTGGTTTAGCCGCAGACAGGGAAGAGGCTATGGCTACACCTTC.

This clonotype was counted ten times or more. The chain links TRBV3-1 to TRBJ2-3; no reliable D call. V was trimmed by 8 bases and J by 6 bases, leaving 9 bases between them. Germline values: CDR1 LGHDT, CDR2 YNNKEL (reference sequence). The CDR3 contains 11 residues. The CDR3 DNA follows: TGTGCCAGCCGTACCGTTGATACGCAGTATTTT. Translation gives CASRTVDTQYF.

The chain employs TRBV6-1 and TRBJ2-7, with a tentative D call TRBD2 (7 bases). In germline, CDR1 is MNHNS, CDR2 SASEGT. The CDR3 is made up of 17 amino acids. Between the trimmed V and J ends, which lost 6 bases and 3 bases, there was a span of 24 bases. The chain's CDR3 is CASRPQVFIGGLYEQYF. The CDR3 DNA is TGTGCCAGCAGACCGCAGGTGTTTATCGGGGGGCTCTACGAGCAGTACTTC.

In regard to this clonotype: A much bigger clone sits one base away, suggesting this may be a read error. The chain is built from TRBV2 and TRBJ2-5, with a possible D match to TRBD1 (5 bases). Trimming left V 7 bases short and J 5 bases short, with 23 bases between. The CDR3 spans 16 residues. Germline CDR1 reads SNHLY; CDR2 reads FYNNEI. CDR3 residues: CASTLGNRSAEETQYF. The CDR3 DNA sequence: TGTGCCAGCACTCTGGGGAACAGGTCGGCTGAGGAGACCCAGTACTTC.

The rearrangement joins TRBV5-1 to TRBJ1-1; unclear D gene. The V end was cut by 6 bases, the J end by 7 bases, with 10 bases between. This CDR3 has 11 amino acids. From germline, CDR1 is SGHRS and CDR2 YFSETQ. The CDR3 sequence is CASIRYSEAFF. As DNA, the CDR3 is TGCGCCAGCATCCGGTACAGTGAAGCTTTCTTT.

This clonotype was detected many times. The genes are TRBV19 and TRBJ2-3; D gene uncertain. Germline CDR1 LNHDA, CDR2 SQIVND (reference sequence). The CDR3 extends over 13 amino acids. V gave up 6 bases and J gave up 1 base, with 8 bases separating them. Here the CDR3 DNA reads TGTGCCAGTAGGAGGAGCGGCACAGATACGCAGTATTTT. Its protein product is CASRRSGTDTQYF.

The sample holds many counts of this clonotype. V usage is TRBV20-1 and J usage is TRBJ2-3; TRBD2 agrees at 10 bases. With 3 bases clipped from V and 0 bases from J, the junction kept 9 bases outside the gene matches. The germline gives CDR1 DFQATT, CDR2 SNEGSKA (reference sequence). CDR3 size: 17 residues. CDR3 region: CSARGSGRAGSTDTQYF. The CDR3 nucleotides read TGCAGTGCTAGGGGAAGCGGGAGGGCGGGTAGCACAGATACGCAGTATTTT.